Listed below are T cell receptor beta chains from one sample, sequenced in a study of T cell responses to AZD1222 COVID-19 vaccine. Sequencing was performed with immunoSEQ multiplex PCR; in TCRdb, only in-frame clones are kept and a portion is missing. The sample has 90,000 to 150,000 clones; approximately 92% are singletons. The specimen comprised peripheral blood, sampled 28 days after the second AZD1222 dose. The receptors derive from an adult who received the AZD1222 COVID-19 vaccine. Each CDR3 is given with its conserved first and last residue. The D gene is left open where the match is weak. Expanded clones get a size class; other rows say once, few or many, or leave the size out.

v_gene	j_gene	d_gene	abundance	CDR3aa	CDR3nt
TRBV9	TRBJ2-2	TRBD1	.	CASSTWTGTNTGELFF	TGTGCCAGCAGCACTTGGACAGGGACGAACACCGGGGAGCTGTTTTTT
TRBV2	TRBJ1-1	.	.	CASSPRGRNTEAFF	TGTGCCAGCAGTCCGAGGGGGAGGAACACTGAAGCTTTCTTT
TRBV7-2	TRBJ2-2	.	few	CASSLHGQKNTGELFF	TGTGCCAGCAGCCTCCACGGACAGAAGAACACCGGGGAGCTGTTTTTT
TRBV19	TRBJ1-2	TRBD1	.	CASSPGTGGKDYGYTF	TGTGCCAGTAGTCCCGGGACAGGGGGAAAGGACTATGGCTACACCTTC
TRBV10-1	TRBJ1-3	TRBD1	.	CASRTGPGNTIYF	TGCGCCAGCAGGACAGGGCCTGGAAACACCATATATTTT
TRBV25-1	TRBJ1-4	.	.	CASSEYRGSTNEKLFF	TGTGCCAGCAGTGAATATCGAGGATCAACTAATGAAAAACTGTTTTTT
TRBV9	TRBJ1-2	TRBD1	.	CASSPRQGGKYGYTF	TGTGCCAGCAGCCCACGACAGGGTGGAAAATATGGCTACACCTTC
TRBV29-1	TRBJ2-5	TRBD2	once	CSVILVAGTETQYF	TGCAGCGTTATCTTGGTAGCGGGGACGGAGACCCAGTACTTC
TRBV18	TRBJ2-1	.	once	CASLQTFGGYNEQFF	TGTGCCAGCTTACAGACTTTTGGCGGTTACAATGAGCAGTTCTTC
TRBV4-2	TRBJ1-5	.	.	CASSQEGTQPQHF	TGTGCCAGCAGCCAAGAAGGGACTCAGCCCCAGCATTTT
TRBV6-5	TRBJ1-3	.	once	CASSRQDGNTIYF	TGTGCCAGCAGTCGACAGGACGGAAACACCATATATTTT
TRBV7-9	TRBJ2-7	.	.	CASSTSTDSYSYEQYF	TGTGCCAGCAGCACCTCTACGGACAGCTACTCCTACGAGCAGTACTTC
TRBV2	TRBJ2-5	.	.	CASSEYPRVGKTQYF	TGTGCCAGCAGTGAATACCCCCGGGTGGGTAAGACCCAGTACTTC
TRBV9	TRBJ2-1	TRBD1	.	CASSVTGGSYNEQFF	TGTGCCAGCAGCGTGACAGGGGGATCCTACAATGAGCAGTTCTTC
TRBV24-1	TRBJ1-5	.	once	CATSDRDGKLGPQHF	TGTGCCACCAGTGACCGGGACGGAAAATTGGGGCCCCAGCATTTT
TRBV2	TRBJ2-1	.	.	CASKESLSSEQFF	TGTGCCAGCAAGGAGTCTCTCAGCAGTGAGCAGTTCTTC
TRBV19	TRBJ1-5	TRBD1	.	CASRDRGSQPQHF	TGTGCCAGTAGGGACAGGGGGAGCCAGCCCCAGCATTTT
TRBV29-1	TRBJ2-5	TRBD2	.	CSAGWSGSGETQYF	TGCAGCGCCGGGTGGAGCGGGAGCGGGGAGACCCAGTACTTC
TRBV7-9	TRBJ2-7	.	.	CASSVRYSGIYEQYF	TGTGCCAGCAGCGTGCGCTACTCGGGGATCTACGAGCAGTACTTC
TRBV27	TRBJ2-7	TRBD1	.	CASSQGQGSEQYF	TGTGCCAGCAGTCAAGGACAGGGGTCCGAGCAGTACTTC
TRBV5-6	TRBJ2-6	.	.	CASSSGWGTGANVLTF	TGTGCCAGCAGCTCGGGATGGGGTACTGGGGCCAACGTCCTGACTTTC
TRBV7-9	TRBJ2-5	TRBD2	once	CASSAPLAGETQYF	TGTGCCAGCAGCGCACCTCTAGCGGGGGAGACCCAGTACTTC
TRBV9	TRBJ1-3	TRBD1	.	CASSPTGQITGNTIYF	TGTGCCAGCAGCCCGACGGGACAGATCACTGGAAACACCATATATTTT
TRBV28	TRBJ2-7	.	.	CASGTQGGTYEQYF	TGTGCCAGCGGAACTCAAGGGGGGACCTACGAGCAGTACTTC
TRBV11-2	TRBJ1-2	.	.	CASSLSLVRGYTF	TGTGCCAGCAGCTTATCCCTAGTAAGGGGCTACACCTTC
TRBV19	TRBJ1-6	TRBD1	once	CASSLGQGRDSPLHF	TGTGCCAGTAGCCTAGGACAGGGGAGGGATTCACCCCTCCACTTT
TRBV11-1	TRBJ2-7	.	.	CVSSLMETTYEQYF	TGTGTCAGCAGCTTGATGGAGACGACCTACGAGCAGTACTTC
TRBV25-1	TRBJ2-1	TRBD2	.	CASSGLAGGHNEQFF	TGTGCCAGCAGTGGGTTAGCGGGAGGCCACAATGAGCAGTTCTTC
TRBV28	TRBJ2-7	TRBD2	.	CASTSREEQYF	TGTGCCAGCACCTCGCGGGAGGAGCAGTACTTC
TRBV28	TRBJ2-1	.	.	CASSQGREQFF	TGTGCCAGCAGCCAGGGTCGTGAGCAGTTCTTC
TRBV20-1	TRBJ2-1	.	.	CSASVGQDNEQFF	TGCAGTGCTAGTGTAGGGCAGGACAATGAGCAGTTCTTC
TRBV3-1/TRBV3-2	TRBJ1-2	TRBD1	.	CASSQGDRNYGYTF	TGTGCCAGCAGCCAAGGGGACAGAAACTATGGCTACACCTTC
TRBV3-1/TRBV3-2	TRBJ2-3	.	.	CASSPGTPGTDTQYF	TGTGCCAGCAGCCCTGGGACTCCCGGCACAGATACGCAGTATTTT
TRBV5-1	TRBJ1-1	.	.	CASRSLGMNTEAFF	TGCGCCAGCAGGTCTTTGGGGATGAACACTGAAGCTTTCTTT
TRBV19	TRBJ2-1	.	.	CASMSGYYNEQFF	TGTGCCAGTATGTCAGGCTACTACAATGAGCAGTTCTTC
TRBV7-2	TRBJ1-2	.	.	CASSLAHPGISGYTF	TGTGCCAGCAGCTTAGCACATCCGGGGATTTCTGGCTACACCTTC
TRBV5-1	TRBJ1-1	.	.	CASSLLGAVTEAFF	TGCGCCAGCAGCTTGTTGGGGGCTGTCACTGAAGCTTTCTTT
TRBV7-8	TRBJ1-5	.	.	CASSYLGSNQPQHF	TGTGCCAGCAGCTACCTAGGCAGCAATCAGCCCCAGCATTTT
TRBV2	TRBJ1-4	.	.	CASSEKVVEKLFF	TGTGCCAGCAGTGAAAAGGTCGTAGAAAAACTGTTTTTT
TRBV6-5	TRBJ2-7	.	.	CATTPQGATYEQYF	TGTGCCACTACCCCTCAAGGGGCCACCTACGAGCAGTACTTC
TRBV28	TRBJ2-5	.	.	CASSHEETQYF	TGTGCCAGCAGTCACGAAGAGACCCAGTACTTC
TRBV5-6	TRBJ1-3	.	.	CASTNVGRTSGNTIYF	TGTGCCAGCACCAATGTGGGCCGAACCTCTGGAAACACCATATATTTT